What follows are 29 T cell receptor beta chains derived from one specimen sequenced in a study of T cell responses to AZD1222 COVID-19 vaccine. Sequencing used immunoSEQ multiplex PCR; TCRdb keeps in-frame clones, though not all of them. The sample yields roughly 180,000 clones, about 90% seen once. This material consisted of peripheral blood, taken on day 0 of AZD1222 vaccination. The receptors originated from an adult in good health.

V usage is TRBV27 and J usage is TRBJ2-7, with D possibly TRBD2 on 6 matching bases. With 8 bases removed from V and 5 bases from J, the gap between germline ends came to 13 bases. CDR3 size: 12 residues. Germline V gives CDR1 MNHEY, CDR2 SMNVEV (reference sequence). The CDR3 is CASARRDHEQYF. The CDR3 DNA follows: TGTGCCAGCGCTCGGCGGGATCACGAGCAGTACTTC.

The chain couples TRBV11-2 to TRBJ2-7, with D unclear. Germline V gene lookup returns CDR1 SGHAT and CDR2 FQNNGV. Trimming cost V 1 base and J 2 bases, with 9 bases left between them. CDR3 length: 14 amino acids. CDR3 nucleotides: TGTGCCAGCAGCTTAGGTCCAGTCGCCTACGAGCAGTACTTC. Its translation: CASSLGPVAYEQYF.

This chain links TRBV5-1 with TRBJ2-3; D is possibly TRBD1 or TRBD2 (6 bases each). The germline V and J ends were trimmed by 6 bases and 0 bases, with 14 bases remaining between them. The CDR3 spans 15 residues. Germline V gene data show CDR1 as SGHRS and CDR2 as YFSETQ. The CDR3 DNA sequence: TGCGCCAGCACGCGATCGGGGGCTAGCACAGATACGCAGTATTTT. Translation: CASTRSGASTDTQYF. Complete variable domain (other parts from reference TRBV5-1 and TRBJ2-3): KAGVTQTPRYLIKTRGQQVTLSCSPISGHRSVSWYQQTPGQGLQFLFEYFSETQRNKGNFPGRFSGRQFSNSRSEMNVSTLELGDSALYLCASTRSGASTDTQYFGPGTRLTVL.

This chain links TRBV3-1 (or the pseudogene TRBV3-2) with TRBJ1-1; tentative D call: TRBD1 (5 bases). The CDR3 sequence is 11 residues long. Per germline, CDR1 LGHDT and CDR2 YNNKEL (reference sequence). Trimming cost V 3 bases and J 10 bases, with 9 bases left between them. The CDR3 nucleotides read TGTGCCAGCAGCCAGGGGCCAGGAGCTTTCTTT. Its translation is CASSQGPGAFF.

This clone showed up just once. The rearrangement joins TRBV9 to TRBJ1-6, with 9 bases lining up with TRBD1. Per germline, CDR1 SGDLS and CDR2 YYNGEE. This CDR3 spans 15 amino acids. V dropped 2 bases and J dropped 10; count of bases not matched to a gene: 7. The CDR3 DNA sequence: TGTGCCAGCAGCGTCGCGGGGACAGGGTCCTCACCCCTCCACTTT. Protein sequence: CASSVAGTGSSPLHF.

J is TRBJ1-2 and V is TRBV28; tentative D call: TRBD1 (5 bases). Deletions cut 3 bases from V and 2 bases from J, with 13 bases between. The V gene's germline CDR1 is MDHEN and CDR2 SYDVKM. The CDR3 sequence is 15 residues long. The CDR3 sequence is CASSFGGKGNYGYTF. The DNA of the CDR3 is TGTGCCAGCAGTTTTGGGGGGAAAGGCAACTATGGCTACACCTTC.

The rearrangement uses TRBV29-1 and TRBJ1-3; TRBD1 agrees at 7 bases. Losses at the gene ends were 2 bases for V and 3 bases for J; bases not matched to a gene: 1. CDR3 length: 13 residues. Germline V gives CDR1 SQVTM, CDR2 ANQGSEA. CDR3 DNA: TGCAGCGTTGAATCAGGGGGTGGAAACACCATATATTTT. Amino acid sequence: CSVESGGGNTIYF. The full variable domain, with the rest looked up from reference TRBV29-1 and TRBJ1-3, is SAVISQKPSRDICQRGTSLTIQCQVDSQVTMMFWYRQQPGQSLTLIATANQGSEATYESGFVIDKFPISRPNLTFSTLTVSNMSPEDSSIYLCSVESGGGNTIYFGEGSWLTVV.

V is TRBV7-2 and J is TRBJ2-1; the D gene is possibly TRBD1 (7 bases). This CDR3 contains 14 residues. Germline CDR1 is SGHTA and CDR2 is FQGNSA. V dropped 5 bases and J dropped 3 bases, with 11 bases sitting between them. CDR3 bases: TGTGCCAGCAGCCCGCGGGACAGCTACAATGAGCAGTTCTTC. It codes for CASSPRDSYNEQFF.

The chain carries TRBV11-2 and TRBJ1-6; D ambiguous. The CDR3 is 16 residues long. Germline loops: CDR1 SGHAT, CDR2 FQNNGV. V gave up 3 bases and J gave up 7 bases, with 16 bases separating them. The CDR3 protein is CASSFGWAKYNSPLHF. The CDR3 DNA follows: TGTGCCAGCAGCTTTGGTTGGGCTAAGTACAATTCACCCCTCCACTTT. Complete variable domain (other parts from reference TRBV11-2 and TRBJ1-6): EAGVAQSPRYKIIEKRQSVAFWCNPISGHATLYWYQQILGQGPKLLIQFQNNGVVDDSQLPKDRFSAERLKGVDSTLKIQPAKLEDSAVYLCASSFGWAKYNSPLHFGNGTRLTVT.

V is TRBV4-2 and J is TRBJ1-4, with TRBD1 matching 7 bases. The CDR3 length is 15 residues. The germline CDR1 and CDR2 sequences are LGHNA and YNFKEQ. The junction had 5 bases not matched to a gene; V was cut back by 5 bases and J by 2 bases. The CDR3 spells CASSNTGDTNEKLFF. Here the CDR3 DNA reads TGTGCCAGCAGCAACACAGGGGATACTAATGAAAAACTGTTTTTT.

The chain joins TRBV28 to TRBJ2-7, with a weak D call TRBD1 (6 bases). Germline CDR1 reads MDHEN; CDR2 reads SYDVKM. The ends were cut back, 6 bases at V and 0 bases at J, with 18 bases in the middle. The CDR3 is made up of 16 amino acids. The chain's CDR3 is CASSPTGHYTSYEQYF. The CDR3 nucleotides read TGTGCCAGCAGCCCAACGGGACATTATACCTCCTACGAGCAGTACTTC.

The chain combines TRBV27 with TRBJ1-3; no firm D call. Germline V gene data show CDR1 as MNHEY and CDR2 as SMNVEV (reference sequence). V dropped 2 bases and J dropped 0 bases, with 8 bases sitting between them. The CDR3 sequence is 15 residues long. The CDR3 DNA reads TGTGCCAGCAGTTTAACCGCGGGCTCTGGAAACACCATATATTTT. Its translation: CASSLTAGSGNTIYF.

The CDR3 sequence is CATSRPRDRDGYTF. CDR3 in DNA: TGTGCCACCAGCAGACCCCGGGACAGGGACGGCTACACCTTC. V and J are TRBV15 and TRBJ1-2; 9 nucleotides align to TRBD1. Looked up from germline, CDR1 is LNHNV and CDR2 is YYDKDF (reference sequence). The CDR3 is 14 amino acids. Unmatched junction bases numbered 6, after V lost 2 bases and J lost 8 bases.

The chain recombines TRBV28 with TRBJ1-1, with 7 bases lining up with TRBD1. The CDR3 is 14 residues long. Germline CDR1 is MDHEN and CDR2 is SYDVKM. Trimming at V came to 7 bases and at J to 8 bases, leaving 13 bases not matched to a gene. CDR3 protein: CASTFTGDRDEAFF. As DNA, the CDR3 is TGTGCCAGCACCTTTACAGGGGACCGGGACGAAGCTTTCTTT.

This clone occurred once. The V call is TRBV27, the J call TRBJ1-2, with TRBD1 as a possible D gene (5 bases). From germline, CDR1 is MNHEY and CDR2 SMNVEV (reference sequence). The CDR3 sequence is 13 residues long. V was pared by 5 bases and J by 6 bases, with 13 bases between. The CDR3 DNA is TGTGCCAGCAGTCTCCGGGACGGCCATGGCTACACCTTC. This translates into CASSLRDGHGYTF.

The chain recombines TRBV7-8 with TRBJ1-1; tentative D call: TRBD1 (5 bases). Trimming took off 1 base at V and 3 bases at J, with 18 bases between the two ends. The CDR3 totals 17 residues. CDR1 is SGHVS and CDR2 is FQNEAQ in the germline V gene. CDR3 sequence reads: CASSLGTVGLQDTEAFF. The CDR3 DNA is TGTGCCAGCAGCTTAGGGACGGTGGGGTTACAGGACACTGAAGCTTTCTTT. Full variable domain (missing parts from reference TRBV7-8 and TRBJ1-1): GAGVSQSPRYKVAKRGQDVALRCDPISGHVSLFWYQQALGQGPEFLTYFQNEAQLDKSGLPSDRFFAERPEGSVSTLKIQRTQQEDSAVYLCASSLGTVGLQDTEAFFGQGTRLTVV.

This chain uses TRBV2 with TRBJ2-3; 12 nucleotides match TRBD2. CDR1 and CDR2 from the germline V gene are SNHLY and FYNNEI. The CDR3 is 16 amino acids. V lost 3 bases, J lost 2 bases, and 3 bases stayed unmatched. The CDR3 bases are TGTGCCAGCAGTGAGACTAGCGGGGGCCCCACAGATACGCAGTATTTT. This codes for CASSETSGGPTDTQYF.

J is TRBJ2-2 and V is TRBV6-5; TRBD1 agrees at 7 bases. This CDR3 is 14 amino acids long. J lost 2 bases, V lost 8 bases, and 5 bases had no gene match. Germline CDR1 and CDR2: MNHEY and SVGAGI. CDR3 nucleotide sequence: TGTGCCAGCTTCCCAGGGGGTAACACCGGGGAGCTGTTTTTT. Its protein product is CASFPGGNTGELFF.

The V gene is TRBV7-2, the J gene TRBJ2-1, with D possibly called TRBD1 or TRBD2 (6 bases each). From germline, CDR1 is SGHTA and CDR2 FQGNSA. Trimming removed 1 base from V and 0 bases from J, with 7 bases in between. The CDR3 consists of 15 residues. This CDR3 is CASSLEGGSYNEQFF. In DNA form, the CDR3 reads TGTGCCAGCAGCTTAGAGGGGGGCTCCTACAATGAGCAGTTCTTC.

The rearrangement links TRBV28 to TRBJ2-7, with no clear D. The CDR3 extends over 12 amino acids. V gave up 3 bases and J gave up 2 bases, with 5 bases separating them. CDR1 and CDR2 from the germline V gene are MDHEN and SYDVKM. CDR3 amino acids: CASSFPPYEQYF. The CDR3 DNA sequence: TGTGCCAGCAGTTTCCCCCCCTACGAGCAGTACTTC.

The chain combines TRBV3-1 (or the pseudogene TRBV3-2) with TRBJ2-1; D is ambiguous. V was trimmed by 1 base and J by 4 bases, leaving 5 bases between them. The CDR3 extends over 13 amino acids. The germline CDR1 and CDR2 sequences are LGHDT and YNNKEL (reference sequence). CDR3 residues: CASSQGGYNEQFF. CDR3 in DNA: TGTGCCAGCAGCCAAGGGGGTTACAATGAGCAGTTCTTC.

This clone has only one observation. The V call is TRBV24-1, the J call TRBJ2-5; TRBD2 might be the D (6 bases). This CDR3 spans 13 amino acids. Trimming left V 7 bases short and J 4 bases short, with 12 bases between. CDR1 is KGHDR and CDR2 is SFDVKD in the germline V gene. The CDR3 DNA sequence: TGTGCCACCAGGGAGGGGTTTGGAGAGACCCAGTACTTC. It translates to CATREGFGETQYF.

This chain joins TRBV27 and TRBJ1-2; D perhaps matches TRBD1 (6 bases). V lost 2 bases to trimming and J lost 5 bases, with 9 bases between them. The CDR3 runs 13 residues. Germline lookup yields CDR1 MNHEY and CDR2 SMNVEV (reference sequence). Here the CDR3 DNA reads TGTGCCAGCAGTTTAACAGGGTCTTATGGCTACACCTTC. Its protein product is CASSLTGSYGYTF.

The CDR3: CASSTERTGELFF. DNA for the CDR3: TGTGCCAGCAGCACAGAGAGGACCGGGGAGCTGTTTTTT. This chain connects TRBV7-9 to TRBJ2-2; D remains ambiguous. V was pared by 5 bases and J by 5 bases, with 9 bases between. This CDR3 comprises 13 residues. Germline CDR1 and CDR2: SEHNR and FQNEAQ (reference sequence).

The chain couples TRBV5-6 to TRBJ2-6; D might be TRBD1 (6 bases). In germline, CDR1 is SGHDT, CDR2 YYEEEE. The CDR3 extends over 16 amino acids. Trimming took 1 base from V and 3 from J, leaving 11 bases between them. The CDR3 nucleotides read TGTGCCAGCAGCTTGATGAGGGGGAGTGGGGCCAACGTCCTGACTTTC. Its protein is CASSLMRGSGANVLTF.

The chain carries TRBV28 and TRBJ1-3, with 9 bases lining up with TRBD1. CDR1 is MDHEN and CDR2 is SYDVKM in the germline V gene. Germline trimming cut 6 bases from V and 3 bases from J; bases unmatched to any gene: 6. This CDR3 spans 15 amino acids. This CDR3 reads CASSLGQGVGNTIYF. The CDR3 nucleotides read TGTGCCAGCAGCCTGGGACAGGGAGTTGGAAACACCATATATTTT.

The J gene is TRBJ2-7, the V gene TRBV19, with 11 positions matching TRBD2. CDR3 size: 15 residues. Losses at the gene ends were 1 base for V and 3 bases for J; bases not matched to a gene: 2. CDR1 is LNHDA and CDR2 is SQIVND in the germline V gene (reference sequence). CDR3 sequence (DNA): TGTGCCAGTAGTATAGGTGGACTAGCGGGCTACGAGCAGTACTTC. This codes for CASSIGGLAGYEQYF. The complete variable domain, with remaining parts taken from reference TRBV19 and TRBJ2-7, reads DGGITQSPKYLFRKEGQNVTLSCEQNLNHDAMYWYRQDPGQGLRLIYYSQIVNDFQKGDIAEGYSVSREKKESFPLTVTSAQKNPTAFYLCASSIGGLAGYEQYFGPGTRLTVT.

DNA of the CDR3: TGTGCCAGCAGCTCTTTAATACAAAGGGAGACCCAGTACTTC. Its protein is CASSSLIQRETQYF. This rearrangement joins TRBV5-5 to TRBJ2-5; D unclear. The V gene lost 3 bases and the J gene lost 5 bases, with 14 bases spanning the gap. Germline CDR1 is SGHKS and CDR2 is YYEKEE (reference sequence). The CDR3 totals 14 residues.

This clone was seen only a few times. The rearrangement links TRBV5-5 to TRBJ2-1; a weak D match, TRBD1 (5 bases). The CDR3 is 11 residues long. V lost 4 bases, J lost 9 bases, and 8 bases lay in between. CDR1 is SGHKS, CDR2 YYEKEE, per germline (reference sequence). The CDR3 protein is CASSTRAEQFF. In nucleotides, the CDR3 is TGTGCCAGCAGCACCAGGGCTGAGCAGTTCTTC.